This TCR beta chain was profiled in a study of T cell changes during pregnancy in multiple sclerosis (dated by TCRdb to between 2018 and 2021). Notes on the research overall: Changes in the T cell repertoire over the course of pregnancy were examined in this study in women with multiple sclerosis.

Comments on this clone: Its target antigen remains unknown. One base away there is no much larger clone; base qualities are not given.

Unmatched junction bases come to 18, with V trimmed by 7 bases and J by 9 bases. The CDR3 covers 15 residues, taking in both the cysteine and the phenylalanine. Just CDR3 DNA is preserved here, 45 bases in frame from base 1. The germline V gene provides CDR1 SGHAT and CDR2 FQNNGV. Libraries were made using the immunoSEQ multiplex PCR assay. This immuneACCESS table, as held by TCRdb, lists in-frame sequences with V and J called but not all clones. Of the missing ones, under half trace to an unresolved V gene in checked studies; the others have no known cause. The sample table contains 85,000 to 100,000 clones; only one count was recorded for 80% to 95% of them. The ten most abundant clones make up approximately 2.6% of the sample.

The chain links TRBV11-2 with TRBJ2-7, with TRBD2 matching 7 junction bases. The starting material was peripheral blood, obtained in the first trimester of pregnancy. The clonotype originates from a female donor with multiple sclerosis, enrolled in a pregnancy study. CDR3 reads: CASKHLGRNIGGQYF. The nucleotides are TGTGCCAGCAAACACCTCGGGAGGAACATCGGAGGGCAGTACTTC.